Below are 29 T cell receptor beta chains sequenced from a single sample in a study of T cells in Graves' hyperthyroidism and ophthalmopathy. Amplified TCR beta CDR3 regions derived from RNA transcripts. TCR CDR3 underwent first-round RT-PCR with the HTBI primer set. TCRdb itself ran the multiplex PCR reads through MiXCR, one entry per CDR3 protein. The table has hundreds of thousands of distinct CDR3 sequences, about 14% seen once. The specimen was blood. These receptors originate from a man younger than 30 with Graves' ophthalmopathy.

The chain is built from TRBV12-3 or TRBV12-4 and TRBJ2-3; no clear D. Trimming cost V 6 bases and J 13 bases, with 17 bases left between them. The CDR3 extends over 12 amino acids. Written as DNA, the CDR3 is TGTGCCAGCAGCCAACGGGCCAAACTTGAGTATTTT. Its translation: CASSQRAKLEYF.

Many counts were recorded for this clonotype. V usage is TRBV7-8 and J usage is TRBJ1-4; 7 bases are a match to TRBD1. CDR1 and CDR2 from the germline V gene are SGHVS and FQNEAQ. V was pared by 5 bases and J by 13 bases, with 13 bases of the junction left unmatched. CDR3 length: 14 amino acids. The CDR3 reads CASSNRDSSRPLFF. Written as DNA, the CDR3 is TGTGCCAGCAGCAACCGGGACAGTTCTCGTCCACTGTTTTTT.

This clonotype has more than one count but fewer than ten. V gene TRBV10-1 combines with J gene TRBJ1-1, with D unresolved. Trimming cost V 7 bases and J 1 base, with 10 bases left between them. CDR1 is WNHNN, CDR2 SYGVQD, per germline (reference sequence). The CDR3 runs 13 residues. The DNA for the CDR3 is TGCGCCAGCAACCCGACGCCGAACACTGAAGCTTTCTTT. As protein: CASNPTPNTEAFF.

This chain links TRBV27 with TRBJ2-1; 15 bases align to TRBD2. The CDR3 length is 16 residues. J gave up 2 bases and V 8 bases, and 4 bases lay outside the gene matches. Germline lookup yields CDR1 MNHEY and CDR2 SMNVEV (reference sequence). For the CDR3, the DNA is TGTGCCAGCCGACGGACTAGCGGGGGGGCCTACAATGAGCAGTTCTTC. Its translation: CASRRTSGGAYNEQFF.

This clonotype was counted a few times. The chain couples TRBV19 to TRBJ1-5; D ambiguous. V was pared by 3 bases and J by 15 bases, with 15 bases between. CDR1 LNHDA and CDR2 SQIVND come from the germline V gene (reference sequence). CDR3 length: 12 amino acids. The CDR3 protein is CASSIPGHFSHF. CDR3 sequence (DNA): TGTGCCAGTAGTATTCCTGGGCACTTTTCGCATTTT.

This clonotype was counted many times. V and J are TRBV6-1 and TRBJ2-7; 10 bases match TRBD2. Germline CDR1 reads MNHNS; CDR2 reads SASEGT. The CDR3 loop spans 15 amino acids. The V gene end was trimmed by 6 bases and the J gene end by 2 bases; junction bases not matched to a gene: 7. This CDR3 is CASSHTSGMTYEQYF. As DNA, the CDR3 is TGTGCCAGCAGCCATACTAGCGGGATGACCTACGAGCAGTACTTC.

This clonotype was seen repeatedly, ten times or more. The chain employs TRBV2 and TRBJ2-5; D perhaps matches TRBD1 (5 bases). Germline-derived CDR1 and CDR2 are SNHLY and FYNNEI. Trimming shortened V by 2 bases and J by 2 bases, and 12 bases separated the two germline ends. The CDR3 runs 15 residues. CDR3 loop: CASSEPAGWQETQYF. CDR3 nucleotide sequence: TGTGCCAGCAGTGAACCGGCAGGGTGGCAAGAGACCCAGTACTTC.

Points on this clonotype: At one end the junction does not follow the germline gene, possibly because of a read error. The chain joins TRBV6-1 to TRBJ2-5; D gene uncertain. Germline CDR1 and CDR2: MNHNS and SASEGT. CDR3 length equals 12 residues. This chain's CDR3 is CVSQRGQETQYF. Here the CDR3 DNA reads TGTGTCAGCCAAAGAGGACAAGAGACCCAGTACTTC.

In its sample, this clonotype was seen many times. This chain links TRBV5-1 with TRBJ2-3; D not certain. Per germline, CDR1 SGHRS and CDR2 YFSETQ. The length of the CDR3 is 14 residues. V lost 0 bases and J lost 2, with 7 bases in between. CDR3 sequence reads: CASSLGGDTDTQYF. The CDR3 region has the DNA TGCGCCAGCAGCTTGGGCGGCGACACAGATACGCAGTATTTT.

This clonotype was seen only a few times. CDR3 DNA: TGTGCCAGCTCACCACGAACCGGAGGGTTGGACTATGGCTACACCTTC. Translation gives CASSPRTGGLDYGYTF. The J gene is TRBJ1-2, the V gene TRBV18, with D hard to call. The V and J ends lost 1 base and 3 bases respectively, with 15 bases between them. Germline V gives CDR1 KGHSH, CDR2 LQKENI. CDR3 length: 16 residues.

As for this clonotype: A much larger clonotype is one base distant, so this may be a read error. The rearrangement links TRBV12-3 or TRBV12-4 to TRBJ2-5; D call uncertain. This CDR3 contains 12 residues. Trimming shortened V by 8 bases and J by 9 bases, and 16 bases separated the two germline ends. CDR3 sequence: CASCQARTAQYF. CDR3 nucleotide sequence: TGTGCCAGCTGTCAAGCGCGGACGGCCCAGTACTTC.

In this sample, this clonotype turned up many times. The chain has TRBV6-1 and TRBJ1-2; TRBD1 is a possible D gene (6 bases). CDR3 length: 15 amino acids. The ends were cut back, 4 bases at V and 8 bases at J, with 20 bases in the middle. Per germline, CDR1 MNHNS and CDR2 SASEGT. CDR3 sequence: CASSGQQGAAGGYTF. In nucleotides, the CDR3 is TGTGCCAGCAGTGGTCAACAGGGTGCGGCGGGAGGCTACACCTTC.

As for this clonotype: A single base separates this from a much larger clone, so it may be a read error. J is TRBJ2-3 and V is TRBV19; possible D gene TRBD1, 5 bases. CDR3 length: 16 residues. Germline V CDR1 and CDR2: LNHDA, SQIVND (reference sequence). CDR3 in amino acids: CASSIAARRSTDTRYF. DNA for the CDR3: TGTGCCAGTAGTATAGCCGCCCGTCGCTCGACAGATACGCGGTATTTT.

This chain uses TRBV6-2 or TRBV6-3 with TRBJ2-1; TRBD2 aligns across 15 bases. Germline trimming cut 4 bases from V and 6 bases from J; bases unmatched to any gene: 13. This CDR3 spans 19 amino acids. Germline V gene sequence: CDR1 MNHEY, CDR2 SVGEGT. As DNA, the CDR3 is TGTGCCAGCAGTTTCTCTACCGGGACTAGCGGGAGGCTTGGCAATGAGCAGTTCTTC. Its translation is CASSFSTGTSGRLGNEQFF.

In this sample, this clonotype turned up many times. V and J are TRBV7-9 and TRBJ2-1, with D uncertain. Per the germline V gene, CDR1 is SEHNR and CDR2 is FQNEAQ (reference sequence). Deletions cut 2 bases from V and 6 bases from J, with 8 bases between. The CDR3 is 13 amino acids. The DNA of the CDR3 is TGTGCCAGCAGCTTACAGGCATTCAATGAGCAGTTCTTC. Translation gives CASSLQAFNEQFF.

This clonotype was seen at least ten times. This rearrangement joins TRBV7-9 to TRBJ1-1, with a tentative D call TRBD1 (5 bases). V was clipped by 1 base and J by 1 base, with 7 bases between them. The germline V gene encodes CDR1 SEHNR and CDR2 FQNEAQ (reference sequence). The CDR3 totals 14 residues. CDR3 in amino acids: CASSLETANTEAFF. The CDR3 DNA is TGTGCCAGCAGCTTAGAGACAGCGAACACTGAAGCTTTCTTT.

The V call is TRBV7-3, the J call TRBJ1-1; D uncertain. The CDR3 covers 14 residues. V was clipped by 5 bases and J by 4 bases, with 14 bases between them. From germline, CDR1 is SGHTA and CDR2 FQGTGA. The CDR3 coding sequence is TGTGCCAGCAGCCCCTACCACGATTGCACTGAAGCTTTCTTT. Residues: CASSPYHDCTEAFF.

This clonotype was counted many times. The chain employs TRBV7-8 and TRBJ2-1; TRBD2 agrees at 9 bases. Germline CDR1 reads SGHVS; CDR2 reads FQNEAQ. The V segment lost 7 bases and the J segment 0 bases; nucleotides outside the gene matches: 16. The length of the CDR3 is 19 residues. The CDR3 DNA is TGTGCCAGCATAAGGGGAGGCGGGGGGGCCGGTCGCTCCTACAATGAGCAGTTCTTC. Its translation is CASIRGGGGAGRSYNEQFF.

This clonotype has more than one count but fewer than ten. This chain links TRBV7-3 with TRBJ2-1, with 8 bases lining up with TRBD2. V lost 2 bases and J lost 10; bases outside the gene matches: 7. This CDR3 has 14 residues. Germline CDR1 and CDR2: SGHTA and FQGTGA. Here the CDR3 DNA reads TGTGCCAGCAGCTTACCCGGGAGGGTCCGGGAGCAGTTCTTC. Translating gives CASSLPGRVREQFF.

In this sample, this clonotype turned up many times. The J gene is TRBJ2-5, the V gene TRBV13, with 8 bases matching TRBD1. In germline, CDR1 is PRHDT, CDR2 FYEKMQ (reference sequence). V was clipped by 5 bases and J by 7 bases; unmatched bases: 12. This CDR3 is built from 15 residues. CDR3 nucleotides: TGTGCCAGCAGCCCGCCTGGGACAGGACAAAGGACCCAGTACTTC. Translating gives CASSPPGTGQRTQYF.

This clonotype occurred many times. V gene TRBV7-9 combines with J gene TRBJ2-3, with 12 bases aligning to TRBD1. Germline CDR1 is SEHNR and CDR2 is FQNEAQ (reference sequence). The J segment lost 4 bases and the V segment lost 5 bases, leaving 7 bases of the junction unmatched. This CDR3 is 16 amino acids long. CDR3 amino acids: CASSLPRDRGPDTQYF. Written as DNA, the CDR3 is TGTGCCAGCAGCCTCCCGCGGGACAGGGGGCCAGATACGCAGTATTTT.

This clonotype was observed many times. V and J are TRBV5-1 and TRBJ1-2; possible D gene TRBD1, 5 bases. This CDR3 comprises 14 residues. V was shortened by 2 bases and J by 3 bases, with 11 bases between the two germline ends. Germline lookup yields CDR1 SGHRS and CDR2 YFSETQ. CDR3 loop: CASSFGPGDYGYTF. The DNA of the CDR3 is TGCGCCAGCAGCTTCGGCCCGGGGGACTATGGCTACACCTTC.

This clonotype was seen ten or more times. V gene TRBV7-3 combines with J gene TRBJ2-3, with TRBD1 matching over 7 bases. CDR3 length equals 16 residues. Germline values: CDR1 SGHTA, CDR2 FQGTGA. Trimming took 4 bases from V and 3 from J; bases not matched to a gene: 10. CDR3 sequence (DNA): TGTGCCAGCAGCTCGGGGACCCCACAGGGGACAGATACGCAGTATTTT. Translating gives CASSSGTPQGTDTQYF.

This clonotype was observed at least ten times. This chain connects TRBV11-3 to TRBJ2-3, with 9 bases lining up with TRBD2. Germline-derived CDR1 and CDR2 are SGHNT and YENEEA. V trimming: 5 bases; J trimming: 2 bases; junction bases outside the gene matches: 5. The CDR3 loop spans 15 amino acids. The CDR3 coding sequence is TGTGCCAGCAGCCACGAGCGGGGGGCCACAGATACGCAGTATTTT. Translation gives CASSHERGATDTQYF.

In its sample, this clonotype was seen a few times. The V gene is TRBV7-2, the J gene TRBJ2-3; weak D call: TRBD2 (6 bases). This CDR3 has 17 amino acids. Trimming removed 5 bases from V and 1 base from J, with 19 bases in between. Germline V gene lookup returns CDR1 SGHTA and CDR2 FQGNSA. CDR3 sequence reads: CASSRGILGKGTDTQYF. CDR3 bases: TGTGCCAGCAGCCGGGGGATCCTAGGGAAGGGCACAGATACGCAGTATTTT.

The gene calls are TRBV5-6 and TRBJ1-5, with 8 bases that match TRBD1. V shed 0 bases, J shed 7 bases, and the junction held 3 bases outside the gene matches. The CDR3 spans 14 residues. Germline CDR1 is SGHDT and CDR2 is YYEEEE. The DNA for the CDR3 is TGTGCCAGCAGCTTGGGGACAGGGAGGCAGCCCCAGCATTTT. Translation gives CASSLGTGRQPQHF.

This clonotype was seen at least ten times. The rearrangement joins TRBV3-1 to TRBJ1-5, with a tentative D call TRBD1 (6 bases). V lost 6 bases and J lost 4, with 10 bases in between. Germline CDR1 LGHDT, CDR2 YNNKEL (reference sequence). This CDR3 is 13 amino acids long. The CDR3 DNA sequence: TGTGCCAGCAGTCTGGGGGCGAATCAGCCCCAGCATTTT. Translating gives CASSLGANQPQHF.

CDR3 in amino acids: CASSNSQGYYEQYF. CDR3 in DNA: TGTGCCAGTAGTAATTCGCAGGGGTACTACGAGCAGTACTTC. The V and J genes are TRBV19 and TRBJ2-7, with a tentative D call TRBD1 (6 bases). The CDR3 extends over 14 amino acids. V shed 4 bases and J shed 3 bases, with 13 bases lying between them. Germline V gives CDR1 LNHDA, CDR2 SQIVND (reference sequence).

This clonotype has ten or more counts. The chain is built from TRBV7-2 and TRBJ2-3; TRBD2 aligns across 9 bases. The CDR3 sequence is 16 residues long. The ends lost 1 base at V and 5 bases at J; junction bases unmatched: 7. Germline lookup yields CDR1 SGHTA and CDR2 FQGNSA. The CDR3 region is CASSLVGGRAGDTQYF. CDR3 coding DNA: TGTGCCAGCAGCTTAGTCGGCGGGAGGGCCGGAGATACGCAGTATTTT.